This T cell receptor (beta chain) was recovered during a study of shared clonotypes between healthy human individuals. Study-wide context: A couple of women and a few men aged 18 to 49 made up the donors. Whole-study results and caveats: Shared across several donors were roughly 4.8% of the naive CD4 clonotypes.

This clone was found once. What it recognizes is unknown. CDR1 SGHNT and CDR2 YYREEE come from the germline V gene (reference sequence). V lost 2 bases to trimming and J lost 0 bases, with 18 bases between them. The CDR3 runs to 17 residues. Healthy HIV-negative adults without recent acute infections or vaccinations served as donors. Each replicate PCR on the sorted subsets used about 220 ng DNA (approximately 33,000 T cell genomes). Assay used: immunoSEQ multiplex PCR; TCRdb lists only in-frame clones, some missing. The profile covers about 1.5 million clones, with 95% to 99% appearing a single time and 0.4% to 0.55% taken by the ten largest.

The chain combines TRBV5-4 with TRBJ2-7; D is perhaps TRBD2 (6 bases). Sequenced material: naive CD4+ T cells sorted from blood. The subset was: CD45RA+ positively selected. The sequence was collected from a man aged 25-45 years in good health. CDR3 nucleotide sequence: TGTGCCAGCAGCTTCGGCGGGACGTCGGTTAACTCCTACGAGCAGTACTTC. This codes for CASSFGGTSVNSYEQYF.